This paragraph reports one TCR beta chain. CDR1 MNHNY and CDR2 SVGAGI come from the germline V gene (reference sequence). CDR3 length: 15 amino acids. With V trimmed by 4 bases and J by 2 bases, 7 bases remained unmatched. The record originates from a study of shared clonotypes between healthy human individuals. Sequencing used immunoSEQ multiplex PCR; TCRdb keeps in-frame clones, though not all of them. In the table there are just over 2,000,000 clones, 85% to 95% of which are singletons. Input material: naive CD4+ T cells sorted from blood. Subset: CD45RA+ positively selected. This receptor was obtained from a man younger than 35 in good health. V and J are TRBV6-6 and TRBJ2-7, with 8 bases that match TRBD1. DNA for the CDR3: TGTGCCAGCAGTTCCGGGACAGGACGTACCTACGAGCAGTACTTC. It yields the protein CASSSGTGRTYEQYF.